This T cell receptor (beta chain) is drawn from a study of cytomegalovirus exposure and HLA in healthy donors. Whole-study findings and limits: HLA restriction was apparent for most CMV-associated TCR beta chains in a later analysis.

With 60 Vbeta and 13 Jbeta primers, the PCR was carried out. Authors' data handling: It was a later analysis that counted about 80 million unique TCR beta chains, of which some 9.9 million were shared. Measured with immunoSEQ multiplex PCR; TCRdb has only the in-frame clones, and not every one. V and J calls and clone size are those listed in that table; D and trimming were worked out from the DNA. This sample's table has about 210,000 clones. Germline loops: CDR1 MDHEN, CDR2 SYDVKM. The V end was cut by 7 bases, the J end by 4 bases, with 17 bases between. There are 14 residues in the CDR3. Donors had nominal health at sampling but likely had unrecorded immune exposures. Remarks on this clone: Its matching antigen is unknown.

The sequence derives from a woman in her 30s in good health and CMV-seropositive. Sequenced: PBMCs. The J gene is TRBJ2-7, the V gene TRBV28, with TRBD2 as a possible D gene (6 bases). CDR3 nucleotides: TGTGCCAGCACCTTGGGGCAGGGACTTTACGAGCAGTACTTC. Translated, it gives CASTLGQGLYEQYF.